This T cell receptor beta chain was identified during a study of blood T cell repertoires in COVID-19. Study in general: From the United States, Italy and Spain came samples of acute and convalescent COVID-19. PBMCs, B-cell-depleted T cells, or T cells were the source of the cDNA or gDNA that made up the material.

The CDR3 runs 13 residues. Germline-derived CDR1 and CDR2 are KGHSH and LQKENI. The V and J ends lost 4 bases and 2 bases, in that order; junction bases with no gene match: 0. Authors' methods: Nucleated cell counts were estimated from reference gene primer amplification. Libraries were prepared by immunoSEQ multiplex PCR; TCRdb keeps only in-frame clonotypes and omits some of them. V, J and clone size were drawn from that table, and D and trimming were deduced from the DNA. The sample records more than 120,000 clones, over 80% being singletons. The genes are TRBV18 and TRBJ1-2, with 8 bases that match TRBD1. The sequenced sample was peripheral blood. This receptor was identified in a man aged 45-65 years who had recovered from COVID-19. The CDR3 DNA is TGTGCCAGCTCACGGACAGGGAACTATGGCTACACCTTC. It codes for CASSRTGNYGYTF.